This T cell receptor beta chain was retrieved from a study of blood T cell repertoires in COVID-19. Under the authors' procedure: By means of reference gene primer amplification, nucleated cell counts were estimated. TCRdb's table, derived via immunoSEQ multiplex PCR, lists solely in-frame clones and lacks some. V, J and clone size reflect that table, while D and trimming were determined from the DNA. The sample holds fewer than 250,000 clones, roughly four fifths seen once. This CDR3 contains 13 residues. Trimming removed 6 bases from V and 14 bases from J; junction bases left unmatched: 14. The chain has TRBV12-3 or TRBV12-4 and TRBJ2-3; 7 bases are a match to TRBD1. The sequenced material came from peripheral blood. The TCR comes from a woman aged 70-85 years with acute or convalescent COVID-19. CDR3 DNA: TGTGCCAGCAGGTTTAGAGGGGGCACTACGTCGTATTTT. Translated, it gives CASRFRGGTTSYF.